This paragraph reports one T cell receptor (beta chain). No antigen is known for it. One entry per CDR3 protein, called by TCRdb with MiXCR from the RT-PCR reads. The table shows around 570,000 distinct CDR3 sequences, with about 8% occurring only once. With 0 bases removed from V and 8 bases from J, the gap between germline ends came to 10 bases. The germline CDR1 and CDR2 sequences are MNHEY and SVGAGI. The CDR3 covers 13 residues. The source of the sample is a study of response to subunit inactivated influenza vaccine. The study's findings and limits: Each seasonal flu vaccination may recruit only limited new T cells, authors suggested.

This specimen was PBMCs from blood, taken roughly 24 months after vaccination. The receptor comes from a man in his fifties or sixties who received an inactivated influenza vaccine. The rearrangement links TRBV6-5 to TRBJ1-2, with D hard to call. This chain's CDR3 is CASSYSGLSGYTF. The CDR3, as DNA: TGTGCCAGCAGTTACTCGGGTCTTTCCGGCTACACCTTC.